This entry is about one T cell receptor (beta chain). The data belong to a study of cytomegalovirus exposure and HLA in healthy donors. In the PCR, 60 Vbeta and 13 Jbeta primers were used. The table came from immunoSEQ multiplex PCR; TCRdb's copy has only in-frame clones and leaves some out. The top ten hold around 4.8% of the sample, which has 80,000 to 130,000 clones, roughly 70% seen once. V dropped 5 bases and J dropped 2; count of bases not matched to a gene: 5. Germline V lookup: CDR1 SGHTA, CDR2 FQGNSA. CDR3 size: 16 residues. Source material: PBMCs. This receptor was obtained from a woman younger than 35 in good health and CMV-seropositive. J is TRBJ2-3 and V is TRBV7-2, with 12 bases lining up with TRBD2. In DNA, the CDR3 is TGTGCCAGCAGCACGCGACTAGCGGGAGCCACAGATACGCAGTATTTT. Amino acids: CASSTRLAGATDTQYF.